This T cell receptor beta chain was identified during a study of T cell responses to AZD1222 COVID-19 vaccine. Findings and caveats of the study: Spike-specific TCR breadth and depth both grew after two AZD1222 doses. Targets within unmutated variant regions were reportedly found for nearly half of spike-specific TCRs.

Points on this clone: The antigen remains undetermined.

Produced via immunoSEQ multiplex PCR; TCRdb's table is partial and in-frame only. The profile shows under 150,000 clones, 85% to 95% of them singletons. CDR3 length: 15 amino acids. CDR1 MNHNS and CDR2 SASEGT come from the germline V gene. Trimming at V came to 1 base and at J to 4 bases, leaving 6 bases not matched to a gene. The chain combines TRBV6-1 with TRBJ2-5, with 7 bases fitting TRBD2. The TCR originated in an adult in good health. The sequencing here drew on peripheral blood, taken on day 0 of AZD1222 vaccination. CDR3: CASSEGVGRGETQYF. The DNA of the CDR3 is TGTGCCAGCAGTGAAGGGGTGGGGAGGGGAGAGACCCAGTACTTC.